Given below is one TCR beta chain in context. Its antigen is still unknown. This entry is derived from a study of cytomegalovirus exposure and HLA in healthy donors. General study findings and limits: Investigators reported 150 to 200 TCR beta chains as tied to cytomegalovirus. A previous analysis found most TCR beta V segments productive roughly 90% or roughly 30% of the time. A later analysis found TCR association rates differed by HLA locus, highest for DRB1 and lowest for HLA-C.

Trimming took 0 bases from V and 3 from J, leaving 8 bases between them. Germline V gene sequence: CDR1 SGHRS, CDR2 YFSETQ. This CDR3 spans 14 amino acids. It was with 60 Vbeta and 13 Jbeta primers that the PCR ran. Produced via immunoSEQ multiplex PCR; TCRdb's table is partial and in-frame only. The sample includes 100,000 to 120,000 clones, roughly 80% of them seen just once. The chain recombines TRBV5-1 with TRBJ2-3; D gene uncertain. This TCR came from a woman aged 40 to 55 in good health and CMV-seropositive. Sequenced sample: PBMCs. The CDR3 sequence is CASSLEELTDTQYF. The CDR3 DNA reads TGCGCCAGCAGCTTGGAGGAGTTAACAGATACGCAGTATTTT.